The text below deals with one T cell receptor (beta chain). This clonotype was recorded at least ten times. The antigen it recognizes is unknown. No quality values exist for individual bases; no much larger clone is one base distant. The entry originates in a study of T cell repertoires in cytomegalovirus infection (dated by TCRdb to the late 2010s). About the full investigation: Because public TCR beta signatures pointed to carriage of CMV infection together with the matching HLA type, the HLA type of each donor mattered for the analysis.

Sequencing used an Illumina HiSeq 1500. TCRdb passed the public sequencing reads through fastp at Q25 and MiXCR, retaining productive beta sequences. Every distinct CDR3 protein forms one entry, paired with its most common genes and DNA. The sample profile shows some 180,000 distinct CDR3 sequences; nearly 9.5% of them were found once. The ten largest clones capture about 4.6% of the sample. The germline V gene provides CDR1 SGHTA and CDR2 FQGNSA. The V and J ends are trimmed by 3 bases and 4 bases, leaving 6 bases between them. The CDR3 has 12 amino acids, counting the end cysteine and phenylalanine. The only DNA kept is the CDR3, 36 bases in frame from the first base. Overall study outcomes, separate from this receptor: The ex vivo response was dominated by HLA-C-restricted CMV-specific TCR beta clonotypes, and the single most frequent clonotype in two of eight donors was supplied by these HLA-C-restricted clonotypes. In both this cohort and an independent approximately 400-donor cohort, the cumulative frequency of public TCR beta family members distinguished carriers of CMV infection plus the relevant HLA type.

Sequencing was done on a sample of PBMCs. The chain employs TRBV7-2 and TRBJ1-2; no D gene is confidently identified. The TCR sequence derives from a human donor in good health (CMV status not recorded). Some clones in this sample may be carry-over from other donors' samples. In nucleotides, the sequence is TGTGCCAGCAGCTTGAAGGCCTATGGCTACACCTTC. It codes for CASSLKAYGYTF.